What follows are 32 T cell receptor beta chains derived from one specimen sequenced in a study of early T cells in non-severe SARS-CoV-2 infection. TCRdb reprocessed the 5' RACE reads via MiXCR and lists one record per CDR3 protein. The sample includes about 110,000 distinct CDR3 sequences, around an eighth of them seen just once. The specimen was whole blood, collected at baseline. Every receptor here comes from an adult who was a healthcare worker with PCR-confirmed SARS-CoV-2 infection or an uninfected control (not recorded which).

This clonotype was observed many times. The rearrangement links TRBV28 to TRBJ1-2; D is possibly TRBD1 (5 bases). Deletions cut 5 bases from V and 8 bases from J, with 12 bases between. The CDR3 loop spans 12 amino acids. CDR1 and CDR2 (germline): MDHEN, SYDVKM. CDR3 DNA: TGTGCCAGCAGTCCCAGGGAGAGAGGCTACACCTTC. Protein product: CASSPRERGYTF.

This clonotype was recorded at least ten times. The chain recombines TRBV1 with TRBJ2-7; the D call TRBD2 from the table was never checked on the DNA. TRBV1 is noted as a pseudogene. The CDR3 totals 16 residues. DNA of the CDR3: TGCACCAGCAGCCTCGGCCTACTAGCGGGCCCCTACGAGCAGTACTTC. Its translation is CTSSLGLLAGPYEQYF.

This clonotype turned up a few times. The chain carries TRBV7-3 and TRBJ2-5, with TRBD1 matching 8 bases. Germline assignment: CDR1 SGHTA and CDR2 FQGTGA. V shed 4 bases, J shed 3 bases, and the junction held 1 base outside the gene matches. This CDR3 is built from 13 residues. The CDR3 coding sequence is TGTGCCAGCAGCTCGGACAGGGAAGAGACCCAGTACTTC. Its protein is CASSSDREETQYF.

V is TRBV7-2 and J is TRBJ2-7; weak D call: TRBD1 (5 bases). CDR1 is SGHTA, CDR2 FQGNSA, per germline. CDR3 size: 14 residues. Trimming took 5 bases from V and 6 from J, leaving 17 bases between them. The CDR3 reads CASSLQGAGIEQYF. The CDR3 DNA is TGTGCCAGCAGCCTCCAAGGGGCAGGGATCGAGCAGTACTTC.

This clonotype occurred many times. The CDR3 coding sequence is TGCAGTGCTAGGTCGCGGGGGAGGCCTGAAGCTTTCTTT. The encoded protein is CSARSRGRPEAFF. The V gene is TRBV20-1, the J gene TRBJ1-1; possibly TRBD1 for D (5 bases). The ends were cut back, 3 bases at V and 6 bases at J, with 14 bases in the middle. Germline V gene sequence: CDR1 DFQATT, CDR2 SNEGSKA (reference sequence). CDR3 length: 13 amino acids.

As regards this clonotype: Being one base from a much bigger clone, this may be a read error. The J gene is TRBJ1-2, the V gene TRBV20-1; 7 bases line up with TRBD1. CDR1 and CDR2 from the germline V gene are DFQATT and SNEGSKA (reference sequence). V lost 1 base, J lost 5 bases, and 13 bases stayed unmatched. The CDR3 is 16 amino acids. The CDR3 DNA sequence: TGCAGTGCTAGAGGTACCGGGACAGTTGGCGCTTATGGCTACACCTTC. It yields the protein CSARGTGTVGAYGYTF.

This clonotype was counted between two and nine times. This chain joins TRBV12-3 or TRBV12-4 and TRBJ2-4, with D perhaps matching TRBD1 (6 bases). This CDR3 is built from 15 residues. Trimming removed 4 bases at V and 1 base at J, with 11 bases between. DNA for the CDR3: TGTGCCAGCAGTTCAGAGGGGGAGGCCAAAAACATTCAGTACTTC. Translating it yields CASSSEGEAKNIQYF.

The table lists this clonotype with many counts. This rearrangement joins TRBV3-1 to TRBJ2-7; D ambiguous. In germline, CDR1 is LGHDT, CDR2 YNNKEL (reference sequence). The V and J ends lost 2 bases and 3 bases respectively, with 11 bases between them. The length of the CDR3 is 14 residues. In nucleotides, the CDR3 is TGTGCCAGCAGCCAATATTTGCAGGACTACGAGCAGTACTTC. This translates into CASSQYLQDYEQYF.

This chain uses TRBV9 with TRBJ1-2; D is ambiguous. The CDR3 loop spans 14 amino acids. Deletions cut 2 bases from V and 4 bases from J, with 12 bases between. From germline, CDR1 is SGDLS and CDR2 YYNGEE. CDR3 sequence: CASSVSPATYGYTF. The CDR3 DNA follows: TGTGCCAGCAGCGTTAGTCCAGCAACCTATGGCTACACCTTC.

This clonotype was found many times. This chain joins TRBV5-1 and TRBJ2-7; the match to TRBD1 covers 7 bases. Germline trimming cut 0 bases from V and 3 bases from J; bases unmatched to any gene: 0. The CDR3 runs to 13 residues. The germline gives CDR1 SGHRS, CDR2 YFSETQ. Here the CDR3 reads CASSLGTGYEQYF. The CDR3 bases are TGCGCCAGCAGCTTGGGGACAGGCTACGAGCAGTACTTC.

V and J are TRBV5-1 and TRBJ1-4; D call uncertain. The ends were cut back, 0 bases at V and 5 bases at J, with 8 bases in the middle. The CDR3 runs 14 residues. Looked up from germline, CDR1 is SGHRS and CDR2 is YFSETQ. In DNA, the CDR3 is TGCGCCAGCAGCTTGGACAGCTCCAATGAAAAACTGTTTTTT. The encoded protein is CASSLDSSNEKLFF. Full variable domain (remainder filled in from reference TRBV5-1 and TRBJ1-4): KAGVTQTPRYLIKTRGQQVTLSCSPISGHRSVSWYQQTPGQGLQFLFEYFSETQRNKGNFPGRFSGRQFSNSRSEMNVSTLELGDSALYLCASSLDSSNEKLFFGSGTQLSVL.

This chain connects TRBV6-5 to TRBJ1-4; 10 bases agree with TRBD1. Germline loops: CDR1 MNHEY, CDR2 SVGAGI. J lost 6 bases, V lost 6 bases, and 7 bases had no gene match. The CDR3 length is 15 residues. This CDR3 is CASSPTGTGDEKLFF. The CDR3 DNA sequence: TGTGCCAGCAGCCCGACCGGGACAGGGGATGAAAAACTGTTTTTT.

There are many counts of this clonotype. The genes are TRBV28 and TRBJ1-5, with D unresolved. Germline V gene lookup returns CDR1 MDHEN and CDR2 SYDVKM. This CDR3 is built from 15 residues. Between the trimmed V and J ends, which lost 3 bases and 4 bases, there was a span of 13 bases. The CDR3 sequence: CASSLGREINQPQHF. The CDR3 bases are TGTGCCAGCAGTTTGGGAAGGGAAATTAATCAGCCCCAGCATTTT.

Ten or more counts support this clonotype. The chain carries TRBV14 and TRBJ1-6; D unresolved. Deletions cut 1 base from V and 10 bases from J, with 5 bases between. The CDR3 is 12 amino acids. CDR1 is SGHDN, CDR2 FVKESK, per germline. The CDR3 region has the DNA TGTGCCAGCAGCCAAGGTTACTCACCCCTCCACTTT. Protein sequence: CASSQGYSPLHF. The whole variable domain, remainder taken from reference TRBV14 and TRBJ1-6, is EAGVTQFPSHSVIEKGQTVTLRCDPISGHDNLYWYRRVMGKEIKFLLHFVKESKQDESGMPNNRFLAERTGGTYSTLKVQPAELEDSGVYFCASSQGYSPLHFGNGTRLTVT.

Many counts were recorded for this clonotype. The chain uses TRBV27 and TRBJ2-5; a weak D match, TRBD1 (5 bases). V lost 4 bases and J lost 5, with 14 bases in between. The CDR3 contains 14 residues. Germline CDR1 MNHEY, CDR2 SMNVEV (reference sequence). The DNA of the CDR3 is TGTGCCAGCAGTTCGGGCTTCAGGGATGAGACCCAGTACTTC. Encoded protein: CASSSGFRDETQYF.

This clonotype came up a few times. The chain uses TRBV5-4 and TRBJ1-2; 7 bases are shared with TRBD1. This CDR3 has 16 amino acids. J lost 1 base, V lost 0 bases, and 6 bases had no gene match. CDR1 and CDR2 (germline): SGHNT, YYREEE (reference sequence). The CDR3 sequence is CASSLAGTEINYGYTF. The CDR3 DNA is TGTGCCAGCAGCTTGGCGGGGACAGAGATTAACTATGGCTACACCTTC.

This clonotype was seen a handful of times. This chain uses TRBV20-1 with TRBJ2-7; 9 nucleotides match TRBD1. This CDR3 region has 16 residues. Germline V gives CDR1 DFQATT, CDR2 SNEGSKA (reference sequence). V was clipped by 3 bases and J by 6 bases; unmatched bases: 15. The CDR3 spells CSARGTGTGNFFEQYF. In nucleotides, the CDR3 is TGCAGTGCTAGGGGAACCGGGACAGGGAACTTTTTCGAGCAGTACTTC.

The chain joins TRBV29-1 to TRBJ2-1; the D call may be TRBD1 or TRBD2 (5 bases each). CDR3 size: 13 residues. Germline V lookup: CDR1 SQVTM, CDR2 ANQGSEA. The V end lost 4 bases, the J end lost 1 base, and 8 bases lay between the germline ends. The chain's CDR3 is CSVVGVSYNEQFF. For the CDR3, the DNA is TGCAGCGTTGTGGGGGTGTCCTACAATGAGCAGTTCTTC.

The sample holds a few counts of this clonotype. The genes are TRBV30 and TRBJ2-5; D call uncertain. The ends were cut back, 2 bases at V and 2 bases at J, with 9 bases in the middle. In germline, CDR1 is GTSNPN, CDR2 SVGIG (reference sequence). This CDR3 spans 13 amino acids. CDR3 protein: CAWSRVLQETQYF. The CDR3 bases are TGTGCCTGGAGTAGGGTCCTTCAAGAGACCCAGTACTTC.

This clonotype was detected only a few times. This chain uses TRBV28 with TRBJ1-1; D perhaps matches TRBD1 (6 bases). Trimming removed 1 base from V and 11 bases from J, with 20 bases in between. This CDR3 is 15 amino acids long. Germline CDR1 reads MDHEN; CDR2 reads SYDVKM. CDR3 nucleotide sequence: TGTGCCAGCAGTTTATCCGGCCCACAGGGTGGGGGGGCTTTCTTT. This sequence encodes CASSLSGPQGGGAFF.

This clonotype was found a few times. The CDR3 is CASSSTGRPAFF. DNA for the CDR3: TGTGCCAGCAGCTCTACAGGGCGACCGGCTTTCTTT. This chain connects TRBV7-9 to TRBJ1-1; the D gene is possibly TRBD1 (6 bases). The germline V gene encodes CDR1 SEHNR and CDR2 FQNEAQ (reference sequence). With 4 bases removed from V and 11 bases from J, the gap between germline ends came to 14 bases. This CDR3 has 12 amino acids.

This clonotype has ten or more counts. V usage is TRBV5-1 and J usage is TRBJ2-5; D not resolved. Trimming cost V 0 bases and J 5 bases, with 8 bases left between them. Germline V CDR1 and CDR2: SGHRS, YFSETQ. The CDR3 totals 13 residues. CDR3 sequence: CASSLAPSETQYF. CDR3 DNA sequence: TGCGCCAGCAGCTTGGCTCCGTCGGAGACCCAGTACTTC. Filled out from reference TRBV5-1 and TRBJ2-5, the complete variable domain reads KAGVTQTPRYLIKTRGQQVTLSCSPISGHRSVSWYQQTPGQGLQFLFEYFSETQRNKGNFPGRFSGRQFSNSRSEMNVSTLELGDSALYLCASSLAPSETQYFGPGTRLLVL.

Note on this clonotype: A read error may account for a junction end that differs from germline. Here the CDR3 reads CASTLGGPTDTQYF. CDR3 nucleotide sequence: TGTGCCAGCACCTTAGGCGGGCCCACAGATACGCAGTATTTT. The J gene is TRBJ2-3, the V gene TRBV11-1; weak D call: TRBD2 (5 bases). This CDR3 is 14 amino acids long. Per the germline V gene, CDR1 is SGHAT and CDR2 is FQDESV (reference sequence).

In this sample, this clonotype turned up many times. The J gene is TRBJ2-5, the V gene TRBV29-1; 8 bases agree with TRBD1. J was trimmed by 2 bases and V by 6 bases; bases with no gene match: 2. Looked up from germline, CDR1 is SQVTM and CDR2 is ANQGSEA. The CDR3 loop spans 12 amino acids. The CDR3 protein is CSVGQGQETQYF. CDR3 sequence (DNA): TGCAGCGTCGGACAGGGACAAGAGACCCAGTACTTC.

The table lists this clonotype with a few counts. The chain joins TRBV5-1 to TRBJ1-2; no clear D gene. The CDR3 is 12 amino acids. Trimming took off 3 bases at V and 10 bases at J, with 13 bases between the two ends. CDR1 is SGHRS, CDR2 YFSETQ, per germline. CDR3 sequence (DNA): TGCGCCAGCAGCTCACCGGGCCACAACTACACCTTC. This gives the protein CASSSPGHNYTF.

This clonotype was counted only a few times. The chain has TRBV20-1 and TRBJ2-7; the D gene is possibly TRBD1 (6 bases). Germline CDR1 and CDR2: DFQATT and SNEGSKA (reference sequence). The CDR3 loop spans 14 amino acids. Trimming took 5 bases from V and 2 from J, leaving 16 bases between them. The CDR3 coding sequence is TGCAGTGCTTATTACCGGGACAACCCCTACGAGCAGTACTTC. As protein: CSAYYRDNPYEQYF.

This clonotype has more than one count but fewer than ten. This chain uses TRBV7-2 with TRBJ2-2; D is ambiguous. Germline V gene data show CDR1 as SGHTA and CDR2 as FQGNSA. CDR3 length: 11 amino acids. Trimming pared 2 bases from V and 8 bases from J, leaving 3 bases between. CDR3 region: CASSLLGELFF. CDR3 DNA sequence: TGTGCCAGCAGCTTACTGGGGGAGCTGTTTTTT. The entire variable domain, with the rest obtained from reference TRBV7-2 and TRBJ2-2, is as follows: GAGVSQSPSNKVTEKGKDVELRCDPISGHTALYWYRQSLGQGLEFLIYFQGNSAPDKSGLPSDRFSAERTGGSVSTLTIQRTQQEDSAVYLCASSLLGELFFGEGSRLTVL.

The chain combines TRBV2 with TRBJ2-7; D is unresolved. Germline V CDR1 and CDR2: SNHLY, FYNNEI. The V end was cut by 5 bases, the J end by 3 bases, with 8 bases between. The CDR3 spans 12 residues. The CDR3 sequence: CASSMQSYEQYF. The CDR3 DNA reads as TGTGCCAGCAGTATGCAAAGCTACGAGCAGTACTTC.

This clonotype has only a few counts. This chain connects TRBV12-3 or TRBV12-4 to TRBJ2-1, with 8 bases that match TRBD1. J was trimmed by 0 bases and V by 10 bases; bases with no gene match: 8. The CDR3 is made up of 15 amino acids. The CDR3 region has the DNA TGTGCCACTTCCGGGACAGGAAGCTCCTACAATGAGCAGTTCTTC. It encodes CATSGTGSSYNEQFF.

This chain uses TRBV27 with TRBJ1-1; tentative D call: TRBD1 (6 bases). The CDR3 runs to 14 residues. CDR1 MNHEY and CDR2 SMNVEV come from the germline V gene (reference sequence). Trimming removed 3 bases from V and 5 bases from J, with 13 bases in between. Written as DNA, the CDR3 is TGTGCCAGCAGTTTGGCCCAAAGGGGGACTGAAGCTTTCTTT. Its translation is CASSLAQRGTEAFF.

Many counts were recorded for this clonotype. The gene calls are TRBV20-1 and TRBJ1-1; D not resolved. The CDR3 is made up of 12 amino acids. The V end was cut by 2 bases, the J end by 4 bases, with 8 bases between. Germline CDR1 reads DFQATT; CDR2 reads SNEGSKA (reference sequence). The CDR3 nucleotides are TGCAGTGCTAGATGGGGATCCACTGAAGCTTTCTTT. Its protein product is CSARWGSTEAFF.

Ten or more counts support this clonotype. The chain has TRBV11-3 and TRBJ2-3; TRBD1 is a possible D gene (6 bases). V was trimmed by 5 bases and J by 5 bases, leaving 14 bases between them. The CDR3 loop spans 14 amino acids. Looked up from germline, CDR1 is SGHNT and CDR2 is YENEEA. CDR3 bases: TGTGCCAGCAGCCCGGGACAAGGAGAAGATACGCAGTATTTT. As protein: CASSPGQGEDTQYF.